This T cell receptor beta chain was sequenced for a study of metastatic and nonmetastatic thyroid tumors. TCRdb reanalyzed the PCR reads with MiXCR. The sample shows about 23,000 clones, roughly a quarter of them seen only once. No treatment of any kind had been given to any patient before thyroid surgery. This clone was recorded at least ten times. Input material: blood. This clonotype originated in a male donor with papillary thyroid cancer or a benign thyroid nodule (not recorded which). Some clones in this sample may be carry-over from other donors' samples.

The CDR3 sequence: CASSLQPPDASGEQYF. The CDR3 DNA is TGTGCCAGCTCACTACAACCCCCGGACGCCTCGGGAGAGCAGTACTTC. This chain connects TRBV18 to TRBJ2-7; D is perhaps TRBD2 (5 bases). Germline CDR1 KGHSH, CDR2 LQKENI. This CDR3 contains 16 residues. V shed 4 bases and J shed 7 bases, with 23 bases lying between them. The variable domain in full, completed from reference TRBV18 and TRBJ2-7, reads NAGVMQNPRHLVRRRGQEARLRCSPMKGHSHVYWYRQLPEEGLKFMVYLQKENIIDESGMPKERFSAEFPKEGPSILRIQQVVRGDSAAYFCASSLQPPDASGEQYFGPGTRLTVT.